The 13 T cell receptor beta chains presented below share a single source sample, sequenced in a study of patients and donors after allogeneic stem cell transplantation. TCRdb reanalysed the RT-PCR reads using MiXCR and keeps one entry per CDR3 protein. This sample has some 960,000 distinct CDR3 sequences, with about a sixth found just once. Sequences were obtained from blood, either unsorted or a sorted T cell fraction (not recorded which). Receptors were obtained from a human donor who was either an allogeneic HSCT recipient or a stem cell or donor lymphocyte infusion donor (not recorded which). It is not recorded whose cells these are; they may come from a transplant donor.

The V call is TRBV12-3 or TRBV12-4, the J call TRBJ2-1, with D maybe TRBD1 (6 bases). The V and J ends lost 2 bases and 7 bases respectively, with 15 bases between them. There are 15 residues in the CDR3. In DNA, the CDR3 is TGTGCCAGCAGTTTACGCCCGGGACATTATAATGAGCAGTTCTTC. Protein product: CASSLRPGHYNEQFF.

The CDR3 here is CSATFFPGGSNEQFF. For the CDR3, the DNA is TGCAGTGCTACCTTCTTCCCGGGGGGTTCCAATGAGCAGTTCTTC. The rearrangement uses TRBV20-1 and TRBJ2-1, with 7 bases aligning to TRBD2. Trimming took 4 bases from V and 6 from J; bases not matched to a gene: 12. Germline CDR1 DFQATT, CDR2 SNEGSKA (reference sequence). The CDR3 contains 15 residues.

This clonotype was counted many times. The chain links TRBV25-1 to TRBJ2-7; D perhaps matches TRBD1 (6 bases). Germline CDR1 reads MGHDK; CDR2 reads SYGVNS. Trimming cost V 6 bases and J 6 bases, with 18 bases left between them. The CDR3 is made up of 14 amino acids. Here the CDR3 DNA reads TGTGCCAGCAGGAGATCCGGGACAACGGGCGAGCAGTACTTC. It specifies CASRRSGTTGEQYF.

J is TRBJ2-7 and V is TRBV2; 9 positions agree with TRBD2. CDR1 and CDR2 from the germline V gene are SNHLY and FYNNEI. This CDR3 region has 14 residues. J was trimmed by 7 bases and V by 5 bases; bases with no gene match: 9. The CDR3: CASSRPGLAREQYF. In DNA, the CDR3 is TGTGCCAGCAGTCGGCCGGGACTAGCTAGGGAGCAGTACTTC.

Many counts were recorded for this clonotype. The chain has TRBV7-9 and TRBJ2-4; 9 bases are a match to TRBD1. CDR1 and CDR2 (germline): SEHNR, FQNEAQ (reference sequence). Unmatched junction bases numbered 2, after V lost 5 bases and J lost 6 bases. The CDR3 loop spans 13 amino acids. This chain's CDR3 is CASSPGQGNIQYF. As DNA, the CDR3 is TGTGCCAGCAGCCCGGGACAGGGAAACATTCAGTACTTC.

The rearrangement uses TRBV20-1 and TRBJ2-5, with D unresolved. The length of the CDR3 is 12 residues. Germline CDR1 is DFQATT and CDR2 is SNEGSKA (reference sequence). V lost 3 bases to trimming and J lost 5 bases, with 10 bases between them. The CDR3 region has the DNA TGCAGTGCTAGTCTTGTGGGGGAGACCCAGTACTTC. The encoded protein is CSASLVGETQYF.

Only a few counts were recorded for this clonotype. The V gene is TRBV20-1, the J gene TRBJ2-5; 11 nucleotides match TRBD2. The CDR3 runs 16 residues. With V trimmed by 0 bases and J by 4 bases, 7 bases remained unmatched. From germline, CDR1 is DFQATT and CDR2 SNEGSKA (reference sequence). The CDR3 here is CSARDNSLAGGETQYF. CDR3 nucleotide sequence: TGCAGTGCTAGAGATAATTCTCTAGCGGGAGGAGAGACCCAGTACTTC.

The chain employs TRBV7-8 and TRBJ2-7; the match to TRBD2 covers 13 bases. CDR3 length equals 17 residues. The germline CDR1 and CDR2 sequences are SGHVS and FQNEAQ. J was trimmed by 3 bases and V by 5 bases; bases with no gene match: 10. CDR3 in amino acids: CASSVGGGLAGLYEQYF. In nucleotides, the CDR3 is TGTGCCAGCAGCGTAGGCGGGGGACTAGCGGGACTCTACGAGCAGTACTTC.

The V gene is TRBV24-1, the J gene TRBJ2-2, with D perhaps TRBD1 (6 bases). This CDR3 has 13 amino acids. The V end lost 2 bases, the J end lost 9 bases, and 9 bases lay between the germline ends. Germline V gene sequence: CDR1 KGHDR, CDR2 SFDVKD. The CDR3 sequence: CATSDSGVRELFF. The CDR3 DNA reads TGTGCCACCAGTGATTCAGGGGTTCGGGAGCTGTTTTTT.

The rearrangement uses TRBV2 and TRBJ2-7; D uncertain. V gave up 3 bases and J gave up 5 bases, with 14 bases separating them. This CDR3 region has 14 residues. The germline V gene has CDR1 SNHLY and CDR2 FYNNEI. The CDR3 loop reads CASSESSLANEQYF. The DNA for the CDR3 is TGTGCCAGCAGTGAGTCATCTCTCGCCAACGAGCAGTACTTC.

The chain uses TRBV5-1 and TRBJ1-3, with no clear D. This CDR3 is 17 amino acids long. CDR1 and CDR2 from the germline V gene are SGHRS and YFSETQ. Trimming took 5 bases from V and 0 from J, leaving 18 bases between them. The CDR3 region has the DNA TGCGCCAGCAGTTGGGGATCGCAGAAGAGCTCTGGAAACACCATATATTTT. This translates into CASSWGSQKSSGNTIYF.

The chain links TRBV6-2 or TRBV6-3 to TRBJ1-5, with D unresolved. V was trimmed by 0 bases and J by 9 bases, leaving 12 bases between them. The CDR3 is 14 amino acids. Germline CDR1 is MNHEY and CDR2 is SVGEGT. The CDR3: CASSYSMRIWPQHF. DNA of the CDR3: TGTGCCAGCAGTTACTCTATGCGCATATGGCCCCAGCATTTT.

The CDR3 DNA reads as TGTGCCAGCAGGACCATCGGGCAGTACGAGCAGTACTTC. It is translated as CASRTIGQYEQYF. This chain uses TRBV7-8 with TRBJ2-7; D is ambiguous. The germline CDR1 and CDR2 sequences are SGHVS and FQNEAQ. The CDR3 loop spans 13 amino acids. V shed 6 bases and J shed 4 bases, with 13 bases lying between them.